Following are 30 T cell receptor beta chains from one sample sequenced in a study of control samples from healthy donors and cancer patients. The repertoire was sequenced with immunoSEQ multiplex PCR; TCRdb's copy has only in-frame clones and lacks some. The sample holds more than 150,000 clones, approximately 90% seen once. Sequencing input: blood. These receptors originate from a woman aged 25-40 years in good health.

This chain uses TRBV27 with TRBJ1-5; D is perhaps TRBD1 (5 bases). Between the trimmed V and J ends, which lost 4 bases and 1 base, there was a span of 14 bases. Germline V lookup: CDR1 MNHEY, CDR2 SMNVEV (reference sequence). The CDR3 runs to 16 residues. CDR3 loop: CASSSGAWGSNQPQHF. The CDR3, as DNA: TGTGCCAGCAGTTCCGGGGCCTGGGGGAGCAATCAGCCCCAGCATTTT.

This clone was seen a few times. CDR3 sequence reads: CASSDWGYNSPLHF. The CDR3 DNA reads as TGTGCCAGCAGCGATTGGGGGTATAATTCACCCCTCCACTTT. The chain carries TRBV2 and TRBJ1-6, with D possibly matching TRBD1 (5 bases). The ends were cut back, 6 bases at V and 4 bases at J, with 10 bases in the middle. The CDR3 is 14 amino acids. Germline V gene sequence: CDR1 SNHLY, CDR2 FYNNEI.

The rearrangement uses TRBV7-7 and TRBJ2-1; D not certain. The germline V gene has CDR1 SSHAT and CDR2 FNYEAQ (reference sequence). With 2 bases removed from V and 6 bases from J, the gap between germline ends came to 11 bases. The CDR3 spans 14 residues. The CDR3 sequence is CASSLQSLGNEQFF. CDR3 DNA: TGTGCCAGCAGCTTACAGTCTCTGGGCAATGAGCAGTTCTTC.

The chain employs TRBV4-2 and TRBJ2-5; TRBD2 aligns across 7 bases. Germline V CDR1 and CDR2: LGHNA, YNFKEQ. The CDR3 covers 13 residues. The V gene end was trimmed by 4 bases and the J gene end by 5 bases; junction bases not matched to a gene: 4. The CDR3 bases are TGTGCCAGCAGCCGGACTAGAGATGAGACCCAGTACTTC. This codes for CASSRTRDETQYF.

V is TRBV4-1 and J is TRBJ1-1; D might be TRBD1 (5 bases). CDR3 length: 17 residues. Germline V gene lookup returns CDR1 MGHRA and CDR2 YSYEKL. Trimming removed 3 bases at V and 0 bases at J, with 17 bases between. The chain's CDR3 is CASSHSWQGAVNTEAFF. The CDR3 DNA reads TGCGCCAGCAGCCATTCCTGGCAGGGAGCGGTGAACACTGAAGCTTTCTTT.

The gene calls are TRBV7-2 and TRBJ2-2; the D is unclear. Trimming shortened V by 1 base and J by 5 bases, and 8 bases separated the two germline ends. The CDR3 is made up of 14 amino acids. Germline V gene lookup returns CDR1 SGHTA and CDR2 FQGNSA. The CDR3 spells CASSLDAGTGELFF. The CDR3, as DNA: TGTGCCAGCAGCTTAGATGCCGGAACCGGGGAGCTGTTTTTT.

The rearrangement links TRBV7-8 to TRBJ2-2; no clear D. Trimming removed 5 bases at V and 4 bases at J, with 17 bases between. The CDR3 covers 16 residues. Germline loops: CDR1 SGHVS, CDR2 FQNEAQ. DNA for the CDR3: TGTGCCAGCAGCCCCCAGGCGCGGCACAGCACCGGGGAGCTGTTTTTT. It codes for CASSPQARHSTGELFF. The full variable domain, its missing parts supplied by reference TRBV7-8 and TRBJ2-2, is GAGVSQSPRYKVAKRGQDVALRCDPISGHVSLFWYQQALGQGPEFLTYFQNEAQLDKSGLPSDRFFAERPEGSVSTLKIQRTQQEDSAVYLCASSPQARHSTGELFFGEGSRLTVL.

The chain recombines TRBV24-1 with TRBJ1-6; D is possibly TRBD1 (5 bases). V shed 2 bases and J shed 8 bases, with 15 bases lying between them. Germline lookup yields CDR1 KGHDR and CDR2 SFDVKD. The CDR3 has 16 amino acids. The CDR3 bases are TGTGCCACCAGTGATTCCTCCAGGGTATCCCATTCACCCCTCCACTTT. Protein sequence: CATSDSSRVSHSPLHF.

The gene calls are TRBV19 and TRBJ1-3, with a possible D match to TRBD1 (5 bases). Germline V lookup: CDR1 LNHDA, CDR2 SQIVND (reference sequence). The CDR3 runs 16 residues. Trimming removed 7 bases at V and 1 base at J, with 17 bases between. The CDR3 DNA reads TGTGCCAGTACCATAGGAGGGACTCCGTCTGGAAACACCATATATTTT. As protein: CASTIGGTPSGNTIYF.

This sequence joins TRBV7-9 and TRBJ2-1; 9 bases are a match to TRBD2. CDR3 size: 16 residues. Per germline, CDR1 SEHNR and CDR2 FQNEAQ (reference sequence). V gave up 8 bases and J gave up 9 bases; unmatched junction bases: 17. The CDR3 loop reads CASVPLVAGVFGEQFF. DNA for the CDR3: TGTGCCAGCGTCCCCTTGGTAGCGGGAGTCTTTGGTGAGCAGTTCTTC.

The chain carries TRBV27 and TRBJ1-4; 10 bases agree with TRBD1. The V and J ends lost 5 bases and 8 bases, in that order; junction bases with no gene match: 8. Germline V gene sequence: CDR1 MNHEY, CDR2 SMNVEV (reference sequence). The CDR3 contains 15 residues. CDR3 bases: TGTGCCAGCAGTACGCCCGGGACAGGGGTCGAAAAACTGTTTTTT. It codes for CASSTPGTGVEKLFF.

This chain connects TRBV5-5 to TRBJ1-1, with D possibly matching TRBD1 (6 bases). CDR3 length: 17 residues. V lost 0 bases and J lost 6, with 21 bases in between. Germline CDR1 and CDR2: SGHKS and YYEKEE (reference sequence). CDR3 DNA: TGTGCCAGCAGCTTGGGGGCACCGGACAGCGCAGACGCTGAAGCTTTCTTT. Amino acid sequence: CASSLGAPDSADAEAFF.

This sequence joins TRBV6-4 and TRBJ2-1; D could derive from TRBD1 or TRBD2 (5 bases each). The length of the CDR3 is 13 residues. Germline CDR1 is MRHNA and CDR2 is SNTAGT. The V end was cut by 6 bases, the J end by 4 bases, with 10 bases between. The CDR3, as DNA: TGTGCCAGCAGCCTGGGGGAATACAATGAGCAGTTCTTC. Its translation is CASSLGEYNEQFF.

The V call is TRBV13, the J call TRBJ2-1, with TRBD2 identical over 10 bases. The V and J ends lost 3 bases and 3 bases, in that order; junction bases with no gene match: 8. This CDR3 has 17 residues. From germline, CDR1 is PRHDT and CDR2 FYEKMQ (reference sequence). CDR3 bases: TGTGCCAGCAGCTTTCAAAAGGGGACTAGCGACTACAATGAGCAGTTCTTC. This encodes CASSFQKGTSDYNEQFF.

The count of this clone is one. The chain has TRBV10-1 and TRBJ1-1; TRBD1 agrees at 7 bases. With V trimmed by 4 bases and J by 5 bases, 4 bases remained unmatched. Germline CDR1 reads WNHNN; CDR2 reads SYGVQD (reference sequence). The CDR3 runs to 13 residues. The DNA for the CDR3 is TGCGCCAGCAGTGTAGGGGGCAAGACTGAAGCTTTCTTT. It yields the protein CASSVGGKTEAFF.

The chain combines TRBV12-5 with TRBJ1-1; 9 bases line up with TRBD1. This CDR3 comprises 17 residues. V lost 0 bases and J lost 10; bases outside the gene matches: 15. CDR1 LGHNT and CDR2 FRNRAP come from the germline V gene. The CDR3 DNA follows: TGTGCTAGTGGTTTGGTACAAAAAACAGGGGGCTCGATCGTAGCTTTCTTT. This sequence encodes CASGLVQKTGGSIVAFF.

The chain combines TRBV19 with TRBJ1-5; D possibly corresponds to TRBD1 (5 bases). The CDR3 contains 14 residues. Trimming took 6 bases from V and 3 from J, leaving 12 bases between them. From germline, CDR1 is LNHDA and CDR2 SQIVND (reference sequence). CDR3 DNA sequence: TGTGCCAGTAGGGGGGGGGTTGACAATCAGCCCCAGCATTTT. Protein: CASRGGVDNQPQHF.

V gene TRBV15 combines with J gene TRBJ2-5, with 13 bases lining up with TRBD2. The J segment lost 5 bases and the V segment lost 3 bases, leaving 6 bases of the junction unmatched. The CDR3 loop spans 16 amino acids. CDR1 and CDR2 from the germline V gene are LNHNV and YYDKDF (reference sequence). CDR3: CATSSGLAGEGETQYF. The CDR3 DNA reads TGTGCCACCAGCAGTGGACTAGCGGGAGAGGGTGAGACCCAGTACTTC.

In nucleotides, the CDR3 is TGTGCCAGCAGCTCCCGAGCGGGTTGGGACACAGATACGCAGTATTTT. It translates to CASSSRAGWDTDTQYF. The chain couples TRBV7-9 to TRBJ2-3; a weak D match, TRBD2 (6 bases). Trimming left V 4 bases short and J 2 bases short, with 16 bases between. Germline-derived CDR1 and CDR2 are SEHNR and FQNEAQ (reference sequence). There are 16 residues in the CDR3.

This chain joins TRBV11-2 and TRBJ1-1; D remains ambiguous. This CDR3 has 16 residues. V lost 6 bases to trimming and J lost 0 bases, with 17 bases between them. Germline CDR1 reads SGHAT; CDR2 reads FQNNGV. CDR3 in DNA: TGTGCCAGCAGACTCGGGCGCGGGAGTCTGAACACTGAAGCTTTCTTT. Its protein product is CASRLGRGSLNTEAFF.

This clone was seen a single time. The chain combines TRBV28 with TRBJ1-1; 10 nucleotides line up with TRBD1. The CDR3 is 16 residues long. Germline trimming cut 6 bases from V and 1 base from J; bases unmatched to any gene: 8. Germline V gives CDR1 MDHEN, CDR2 SYDVKM. Written as DNA, the CDR3 is TGTGCCAGCAGATACCGGGACAGGGGTGGGAACACTGAAGCTTTCTTT. It translates to CASRYRDRGGNTEAFF. The full variable domain, rest sourced from reference TRBV28 and TRBJ1-1, is DVKVTQSSRYLVKRTGEKVFLECVQDMDHENMFWYRQDPGLGLRLIYFSYDVKMKEKGDIPEGYSVSREKKERFSLILESASTNQTSMYLCASRYRDRGGNTEAFFGQGTRLTVV.

This rearrangement joins TRBV6-2 or TRBV6-3 to TRBJ2-3; D unclear. The V gene lost 6 bases and the J gene lost 6 bases, with 7 bases spanning the gap. The germline V gene encodes CDR1 MNHEY and CDR2 SVGEGT. The length of the CDR3 is 11 residues. Here the CDR3 reads CASSRWDTQYF. CDR3 in DNA: TGTGCCAGCAGCCGTTGGGATACGCAGTATTTT.

The rearrangement uses TRBV19 and TRBJ2-5, with a possible D match to TRBD2 (5 bases). Germline V CDR1 and CDR2: LNHDA, SQIVND (reference sequence). The CDR3 loop spans 13 amino acids. V was clipped by 6 bases and J by 2 bases, with 10 bases between them. CDR3 sequence (DNA): TGTGCCAGTAGCCGACTATTTCAAGAGACCCAGTACTTC. It is translated as CASSRLFQETQYF.

V usage is TRBV7-9 and J usage is TRBJ2-1, with D uncertain. Deletions cut 4 bases from V and 4 bases from J, with 8 bases between. Germline loops: CDR1 SEHNR, CDR2 FQNEAQ (reference sequence). This CDR3 spans 13 amino acids. The CDR3 region is CASSSAKYNEQFF. The DNA of the CDR3 is TGTGCCAGCAGCTCAGCTAAATACAATGAGCAGTTCTTC.

The chain combines TRBV5-1 with TRBJ2-3, with D possibly matching TRBD2 (5 bases). Trimming left V 4 bases short and J 1 base short, with 13 bases between. Germline V gives CDR1 SGHRS, CDR2 YFSETQ. This CDR3 comprises 15 residues. The CDR3 nucleotides read TGCGCCAGCAGCCCCGGAGGACCTCGCACAGATACGCAGTATTTT. This encodes CASSPGGPRTDTQYF.

The chain carries TRBV13 and TRBJ2-7; 11 bases agree with TRBD1. The CDR3 spans 14 residues. Germline V lookup: CDR1 PRHDT, CDR2 FYEKMQ (reference sequence). V dropped 5 bases and J dropped 4; count of bases not matched to a gene: 4. This chain's CDR3 is CASSPGQGAYEQYF. DNA of the CDR3: TGTGCCAGCAGCCCAGGACAGGGGGCTTACGAGCAGTACTTC. The full variable domain, rest sourced from reference TRBV13 and TRBJ2-7, is AAGVIQSPRHLIKEKRETATLKCYPIPRHDTVYWYQQGPGQDPQFLISFYEKMQSDKGSIPDRFSAQQFSDYHSELNMSSLELGDSALYFCASSPGQGAYEQYFGPGTRLTVT.

The chain carries TRBV5-1 and TRBJ2-3, with D maybe TRBD2 (6 bases). The CDR3 covers 15 residues. CDR1 is SGHRS, CDR2 YFSETQ, per germline. Deletions cut 3 bases from V and 0 bases from J, with 11 bases between. The CDR3 protein is CASSSGTYSTDTQYF. CDR3 nucleotide sequence: TGCGCCAGCAGCTCCGGGACTTATAGCACAGATACGCAGTATTTT. Complete variable domain (other parts from reference TRBV5-1 and TRBJ2-3): KAGVTQTPRYLIKTRGQQVTLSCSPISGHRSVSWYQQTPGQGLQFLFEYFSETQRNKGNFPGRFSGRQFSNSRSEMNVSTLELGDSALYLCASSSGTYSTDTQYFGPGTRLTVL.

The V gene is TRBV11-2, the J gene TRBJ2-2, with D perhaps matching TRBD1 (5 bases). The CDR3 has 17 residues. With 0 bases removed from V and 0 bases from J, the gap between germline ends came to 11 bases. CDR1 is SGHAT and CDR2 is FQNNGV in the germline V gene. CDR3 DNA: TGTGCCAGCAGCTTAGATTTAGCAGGGCCGAACACCGGGGAGCTGTTTTTT. It translates to CASSLDLAGPNTGELFF.

The chain links TRBV23-1 to TRBJ1-6, with D maybe TRBD1 (6 bases). TRBV23-1 is noted as an ORF with a role that remains uncertain. The CDR3 length is 19 residues. Trimming left V 6 bases short and J 10 bases short, with 31 bases between. DNA for the CDR3: TGCGCCAGCAGGACGAAAACCGGGACAAACCTTCTTCTACACTCACCCCTCCACTTT. Translating gives CASRTKTGTNLLLHSPLHF.

The J gene is TRBJ2-7, the V gene TRBV4-1; D may be TRBD1 or TRBD2 (5 bases each). V lost 3 bases and J 3 bases, leaving 9 bases between the germline ends. The CDR3 totals 13 residues. CDR1 and CDR2 from the germline V gene are MGHRA and YSYEKL. The DNA for the CDR3 is TGCGCCAGCAGCCAGGGACGGAACTACGAGCAGTACTTC. It specifies CASSQGRNYEQYF.